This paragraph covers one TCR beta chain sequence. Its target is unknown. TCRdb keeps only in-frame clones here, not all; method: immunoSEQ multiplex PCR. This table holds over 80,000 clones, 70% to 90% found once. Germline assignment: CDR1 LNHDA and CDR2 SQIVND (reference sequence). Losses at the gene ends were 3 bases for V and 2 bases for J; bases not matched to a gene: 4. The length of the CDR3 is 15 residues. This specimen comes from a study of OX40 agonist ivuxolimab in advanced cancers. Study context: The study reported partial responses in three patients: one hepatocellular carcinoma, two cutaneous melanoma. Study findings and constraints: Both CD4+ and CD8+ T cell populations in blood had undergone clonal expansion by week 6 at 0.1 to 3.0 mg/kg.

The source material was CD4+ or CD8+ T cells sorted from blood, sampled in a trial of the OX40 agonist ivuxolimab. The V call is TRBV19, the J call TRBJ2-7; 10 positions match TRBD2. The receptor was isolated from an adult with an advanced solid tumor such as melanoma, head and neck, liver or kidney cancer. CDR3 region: CASSISLAGTYEQYF. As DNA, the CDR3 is TGTGCCAGTAGTATTTCACTAGCGGGGACCTACGAGCAGTACTTC. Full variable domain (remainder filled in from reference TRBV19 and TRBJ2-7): DGGITQSPKYLFRKEGQNVTLSCEQNLNHDAMYWYRQDPGQGLRLIYYSQIVNDFQKGDIAEGYSVSREKKESFPLTVTSAQKNPTAFYLCASSISLAGTYEQYFGPGTRLTVT.